The 7 T cell receptor beta chains below come from one sample, sequenced in a study of cytomegalovirus exposure and HLA in healthy donors. The PCR made use of 60 Vbeta and 13 Jbeta primers. Clones were sequenced by immunoSEQ multiplex PCR, and TCRdb holds only the in-frame ones, with some missing. The profile shows some 150,000 clones, 79% of them singletons. Material for sequencing was PBMCs. These receptors all stem from a middle-aged woman in good health and CMV-seropositive.

The J gene is TRBJ2-3, the V gene TRBV9, with TRBD2 identical over 7 bases. V lost 3 bases, J lost 2 bases, and 3 bases stayed unmatched. The CDR3 length is 14 residues. Germline lookup yields CDR1 SGDLS and CDR2 YYNGEE. The CDR3 DNA follows: TGTGCCAGCAGCGGAGGGACTAACACAGATACGCAGTATTTT. Its translation: CASSGGTNTDTQYF.

The chain is built from TRBV5-4 and TRBJ2-5; 7 nucleotides align to TRBD2. Germline-derived CDR1 and CDR2 are SGHNT and YYREEE (reference sequence). CDR3 length: 16 amino acids. Unmatched junction bases numbered 14, after V lost 4 bases and J lost 5 bases. The CDR3 DNA follows: TGTGCCAGCAGCCCCCGCGCGGCGGGGGAAGTGGAGACCCAGTACTTC. Its protein is CASSPRAAGEVETQYF.

A note on this clone: Sequence at one end of the junction differs from germline and may be a read error. The V call is TRBV7-9, the J call TRBJ2-5, with D unresolved. Germline V gene sequence: CDR1 SEHNR, CDR2 FQNEAQ (reference sequence). The CDR3 covers 11 residues. CDR3 residues: CASSLANSADF. CDR3 sequence (DNA): TGTGCCAGCAGCTTAGCCAACTCCGCGGACTTC.

This chain uses TRBV7-9 with TRBJ2-3, with D perhaps TRBD2 (5 bases). The germline V gene encodes CDR1 SEHNR and CDR2 FQNEAQ (reference sequence). V lost 7 bases, J lost 2 bases, and 13 bases lay in between. This CDR3 is built from 14 residues. For the CDR3, the DNA is TGTGCCAGCACTGTTCGGGGTAACACAGATACGCAGTATTTT. Protein product: CASTVRGNTDTQYF.

This clone was observed once. This chain connects TRBV6-5 to TRBJ2-2; 8 bases line up with TRBD2. The ends lost 5 bases at V and 4 bases at J; junction bases unmatched: 6. Germline CDR1 reads MNHEY; CDR2 reads SVGAGI. The CDR3 covers 15 residues. The CDR3 spells CASSRSGEGTGELFF. Written as DNA, the CDR3 is TGTGCCAGCAGTCGTAGCGGGGAGGGCACCGGGGAGCTGTTTTTT.

The chain's CDR3 is CASNYGYGYTF. The CDR3 region has the DNA TGTGCCAGCAACTATGGCTATGGCTACACCTTC. The chain links TRBV6-5 to TRBJ1-2, with D unresolved. The V and J ends lost 7 bases and 4 bases respectively, with 7 bases between them. Germline V gene sequence: CDR1 MNHEY, CDR2 SVGAGI. The CDR3 loop spans 11 amino acids.

This clone has more than one count but fewer than ten. The V call is TRBV27, the J call TRBJ1-4, with 8 nucleotides matching TRBD1. V was clipped by 2 bases and J by 8 bases; unmatched bases: 7. From germline, CDR1 is MNHEY and CDR2 SMNVEV (reference sequence). The CDR3 loop spans 15 amino acids. DNA for the CDR3: TGTGCCAGCAGTTTAGGTCGACAGGGGATCGAAAAACTGTTTTTT. Its protein is CASSLGRQGIEKLFF.